What follows are 22 T cell receptor beta chains derived from one specimen sequenced in a study of monozygotic twins with inflammatory bowel disease. TCRdb reprocessed the 5' RACE reads, with one entry per CDR3 protein and no DNA. This sample contains a few hundred thousand distinct CDR3 sequences. Sequenced input: blood. These receptors were collected from a human donor with ulcerative colitis or Crohn's disease, or a healthy co-twin of an affected twin (not recorded which).

The CDR3: CASSLVTGEVDTQYF. The chain is built from TRBV7-2 and TRBJ2-3; the D gene TCRdb calls, TRBD2, cannot be checked with no DNA. There are 15 residues in the CDR3. Per germline, CDR1 SGHTA and CDR2 FQGNSA. Full variable domain (remainder filled in from reference TRBV7-2 and TRBJ2-3): GAGVSQSPSNKVTEKGKDVELRCDPISGHTALYWYRQSLGQGLEFLIYFQGNSAPDKSGLPSDRFSAERTGGSVSTLTIQRTQQEDSAVYLCASSLVTGEVDTQYFGPGTRLTVL.

V gene TRBV5-4 combines with J gene TRBJ2-3. The germline V gene has CDR1 SGHNT and CDR2 YYREEE (reference sequence). The CDR3 has 15 amino acids. CDR3 sequence reads: CASSLGALTTDTQYF.

This sequence joins TRBV3-1 and TRBJ1-2; TCRdb gives TRBD1 as the D gene, but with no DNA this cannot be confirmed. From germline, CDR1 is LGHDT and CDR2 YNNKEL (reference sequence). The CDR3 is 22 amino acids. CDR3 loop: CASSQVLGSVHTVQEGNYGYTF.

V usage is TRBV5-4 and J usage is TRBJ2-1; without DNA, the TCRdb call of TRBD2 cannot be checked. Germline CDR1 reads SGHNT; CDR2 reads YYREEE (reference sequence). This CDR3 spans 16 amino acids. CDR3 amino acids: CASSSRTSGVYNEQFF.

This chain connects TRBV12-3 or TRBV12-4 to TRBJ2-5; the D call of TRBD1 rests on TCRdb alone, since no DNA is present to check it. This CDR3 contains 14 residues. CDR3 residues: CASSWGYRQETQYF.

The gene calls are TRBV7-2 and TRBJ1-2. This CDR3 is 13 amino acids long. Looked up from germline, CDR1 is SGHTA and CDR2 is FQGNSA. This CDR3 is CASSPQTSHGYTF.

V is TRBV3-1 and J is TRBJ2-3; TCRdb proposes TRBD2, but this gene call is untestable without DNA. The germline V gene has CDR1 LGHDT and CDR2 YNNKEL (reference sequence). The CDR3 totals 12 residues. The CDR3 loop reads CASRGRTDTQYF.

The chain is built from TRBV2 and TRBJ1-2. This CDR3 spans 14 amino acids. Germline lookup yields CDR1 SNHLY and CDR2 FYNNEI. This CDR3 reads CASSEGDSTYGYTF.

The chain links TRBV20-1 to TRBJ2-2. Germline CDR1 is DFQATT and CDR2 is SNEGSKA (reference sequence). The CDR3 consists of 14 residues. This CDR3 reads CSAKGTGNTGELFF.

V gene TRBV5-5 combines with J gene TRBJ2-7; TCRdb calls TRBD1, which cannot be checked without DNA. Germline V CDR1 and CDR2: SGHKS, YYEKEE (reference sequence). This CDR3 has 14 amino acids. CDR3 loop: CASRRGTENYEQYF.

J is TRBJ1-6 and V is TRBV5-1; TCRdb returns TRBD1, unconfirmable since there is no DNA. This CDR3 has 16 residues. Germline V gene lookup returns CDR1 SGHRS and CDR2 YFSETQ. CDR3: CASSLGDGGQNSPLHF.

The chain has TRBV6-9 and TRBJ1-1; absent DNA, TCRdb's TRBD1 call cannot be checked. Germline assignment: CDR1 MNHGY and CDR2 SVAAGI. CDR3 size: 14 residues. This CDR3 is CASRSGTGFLRDRF.

The chain carries TRBV5-1 and TRBJ2-3; with no DNA, the TCRdb D assignment of TRBD1 cannot be verified. This CDR3 spans 14 amino acids. CDR1 is SGHRS, CDR2 YFSETQ, per germline. CDR3 region: CASSSLDRVDTQYF.

The V call is TRBV5-5, the J call TRBJ2-3; TCRdb gives TRBD2 as the D gene, but with no DNA this cannot be confirmed. The CDR3 is 12 amino acids. Per the germline V gene, CDR1 is SGHKS and CDR2 is YYEKEE (reference sequence). The CDR3 loop is CASSRGPDTQYF.

The CDR3 loop is CASSLVVVGGFKFF. J is TRBJ2-1 and V is TRBV5-5; absent DNA, TCRdb's TRBD1 call cannot be checked. Germline assignment: CDR1 SGHKS and CDR2 YYEKEE (reference sequence). The CDR3 sequence is 14 residues long.

The chain combines TRBV5-1 with TRBJ2-3; TCRdb outputs TRBD2, but without DNA this stays unchecked. Germline CDR1 SGHRS, CDR2 YFSETQ. This CDR3 is 16 amino acids long. This CDR3 reads CASSMLLAGGTDTQYF.

V gene TRBV5-1 combines with J gene TRBJ1-2. Per the germline V gene, CDR1 is SGHRS and CDR2 is YFSETQ. This CDR3 region has 12 residues. CDR3 sequence: CASSLADDGYTF.

The gene calls are TRBV11-2 and TRBJ2-1; no DNA is available, so the TRBD1 call from TCRdb remains unchecked. CDR1 is SGHAT, CDR2 FQNNGV, per germline. The CDR3 has 16 amino acids. CDR3 residues: CASSFTVSGTGFDQFF. Full variable domain (rest looked up from reference TRBV11-2 and TRBJ2-1): EAGVAQSPRYKIIEKRQSVAFWCNPISGHATLYWYQQILGQGPKLLIQFQNNGVVDDSQLPKDRFSAERLKGVDSTLKIQPAKLEDSAVYLCASSFTVSGTGFDQFFGPGTRLTVL.

This chain joins TRBV7-9 and TRBJ1-2. The germline V gene has CDR1 SEHNR and CDR2 FQNEAQ (reference sequence). CDR3 length: 14 residues. CDR3 sequence reads: CASSSRTTNYGYTF.

The CDR3 protein is CASSLGVVGDQPQHF. V and J are TRBV7-6 and TRBJ1-5. CDR1 is SGHVS, CDR2 FNYEAQ, per germline. The CDR3 runs to 15 residues.

The chain joins TRBV27 to TRBJ2-2; lacking DNA, the TRBD1 call made by TCRdb goes unchecked. This CDR3 spans 14 amino acids. Germline values: CDR1 MNHEY, CDR2 SMNVEV (reference sequence). The CDR3 here is CASTPQANTGELFF.

The V and J genes are TRBV2 and TRBJ1-5. The germline gives CDR1 SNHLY, CDR2 FYNNEI. The CDR3 loop spans 14 amino acids. CDR3 in amino acids: CASSDALLGQPQHF. Complete variable domain (other parts from reference TRBV2 and TRBJ1-5): EPEVTQTPSHQVTQMGQEVILRCVPISNHLYFYWYRQILGQKVEFLVSFYNNEISEKSEIFDDQFSVERPDGSNFTLKIRSTKLEDSAMYFCASSDALLGQPQHFGDGTRLSIL.